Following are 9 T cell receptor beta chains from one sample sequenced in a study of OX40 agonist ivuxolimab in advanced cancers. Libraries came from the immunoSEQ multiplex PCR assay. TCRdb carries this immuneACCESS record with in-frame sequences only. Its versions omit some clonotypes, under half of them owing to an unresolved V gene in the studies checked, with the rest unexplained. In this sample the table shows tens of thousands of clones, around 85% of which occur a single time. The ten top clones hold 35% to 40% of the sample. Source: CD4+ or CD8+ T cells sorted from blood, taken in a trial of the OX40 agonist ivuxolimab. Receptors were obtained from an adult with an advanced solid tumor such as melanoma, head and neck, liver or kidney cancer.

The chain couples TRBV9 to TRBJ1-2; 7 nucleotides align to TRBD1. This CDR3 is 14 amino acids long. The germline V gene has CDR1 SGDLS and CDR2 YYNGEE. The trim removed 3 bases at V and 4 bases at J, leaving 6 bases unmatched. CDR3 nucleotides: TGTGCCAGCAGCGCCCTCCGGGACAGCTATGGCTACACCTTC. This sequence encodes CASSALRDSYGYTF.

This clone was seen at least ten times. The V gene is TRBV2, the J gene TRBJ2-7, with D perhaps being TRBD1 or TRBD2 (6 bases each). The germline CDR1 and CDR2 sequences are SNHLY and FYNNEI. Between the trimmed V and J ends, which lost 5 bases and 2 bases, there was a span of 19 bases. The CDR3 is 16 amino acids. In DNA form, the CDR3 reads TGTGCCAGCAGTCTTTCCACAGGGAGGACGACCTACGAGCAGTACTTC. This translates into CASSLSTGRTTYEQYF.

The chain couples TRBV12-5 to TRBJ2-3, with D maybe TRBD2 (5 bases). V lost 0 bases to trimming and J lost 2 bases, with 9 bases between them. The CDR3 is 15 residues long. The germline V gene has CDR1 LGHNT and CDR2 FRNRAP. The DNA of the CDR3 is TGTGCTAGTGGTTTGGTAGGAGGCTCCACAGATACGCAGTATTTT. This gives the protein CASGLVGGSTDTQYF. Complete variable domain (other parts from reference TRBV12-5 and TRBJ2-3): DARVTQTPRHKVTEMGQEVTMRCQPILGHNTVFWYRQTMMQGLELLAYFRNRAPLDDSGMPKDRFSAEMPDATLATLKIQPSEPRDSAVYFCASGLVGGSTDTQYFGPGTRLTVL.

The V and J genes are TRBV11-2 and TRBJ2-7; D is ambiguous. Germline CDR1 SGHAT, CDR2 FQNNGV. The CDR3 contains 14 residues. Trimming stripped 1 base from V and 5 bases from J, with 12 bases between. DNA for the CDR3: TGTGCCAGCAGCTTAGGCACTCCTTTCAACGAGCAGTACTTC. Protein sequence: CASSLGTPFNEQYF.

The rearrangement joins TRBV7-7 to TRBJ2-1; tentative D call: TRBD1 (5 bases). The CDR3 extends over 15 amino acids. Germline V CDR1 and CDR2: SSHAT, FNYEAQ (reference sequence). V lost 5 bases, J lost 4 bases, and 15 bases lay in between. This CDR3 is CASSLSDMAYNEQFF. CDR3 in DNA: TGTGCCAGCAGCCTATCGGACATGGCTTACAATGAGCAGTTCTTC.

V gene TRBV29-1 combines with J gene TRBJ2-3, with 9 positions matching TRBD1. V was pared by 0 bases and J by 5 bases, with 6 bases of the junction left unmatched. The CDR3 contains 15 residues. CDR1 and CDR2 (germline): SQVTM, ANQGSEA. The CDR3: CSVEDPDRGVDTQYF. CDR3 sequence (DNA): TGCAGCGTTGAAGACCCGGACAGGGGAGTAGATACGCAGTATTTT.

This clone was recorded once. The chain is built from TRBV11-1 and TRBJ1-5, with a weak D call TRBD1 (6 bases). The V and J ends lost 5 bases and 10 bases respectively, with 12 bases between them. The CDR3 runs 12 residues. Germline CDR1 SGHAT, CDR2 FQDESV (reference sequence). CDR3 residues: CASSHPGQPQHF. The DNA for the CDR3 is TGTGCCAGCAGCCACCCGGGACAACCCCAGCATTTT. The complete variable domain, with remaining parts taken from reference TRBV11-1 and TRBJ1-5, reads EAEVAQSPRYKITEKSQAVAFWCDPISGHATLYWYRQILGQGPELLVQFQDESVVDDSQLPKDRFSAERLKGVDSTLKIQPAELGDSAMYLCASSHPGQPQHFGDGTRLSIL.

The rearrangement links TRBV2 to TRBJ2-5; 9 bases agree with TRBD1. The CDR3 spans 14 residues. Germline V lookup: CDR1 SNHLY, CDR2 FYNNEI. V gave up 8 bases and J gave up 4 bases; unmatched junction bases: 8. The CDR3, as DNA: TGTGCCAGCCTTACGGGGACAGGGTTAGAGACCCAGTACTTC. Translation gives CASLTGTGLETQYF.

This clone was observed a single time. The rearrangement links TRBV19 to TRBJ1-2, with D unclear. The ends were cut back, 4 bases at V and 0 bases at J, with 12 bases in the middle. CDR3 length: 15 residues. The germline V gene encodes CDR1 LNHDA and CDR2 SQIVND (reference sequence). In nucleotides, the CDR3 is TGTGCCAGTAGTACGCACATACAAGCTAACTATGGCTACACCTTC. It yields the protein CASSTHIQANYGYTF. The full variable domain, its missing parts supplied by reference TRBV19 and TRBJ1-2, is DGGITQSPKYLFRKEGQNVTLSCEQNLNHDAMYWYRQDPGQGLRLIYYSQIVNDFQKGDIAEGYSVSREKKESFPLTVTSAQKNPTAFYLCASSTHIQANYGYTFGSGTRLTVV.